These 14 T cell receptor beta chains were all obtained from the same sample, sequenced in a study of cytomegalovirus exposure and HLA in healthy donors. Vbeta (60) and Jbeta (13) primers were used in the PCR. Profiling relied on immunoSEQ multiplex PCR, and the TCRdb table lists in-frame clones only, not all of them. The repertoire holds 300,000 or so clones, with almost 85% as singletons. The sequenced sample consisted of PBMCs. Source of these receptors: a woman in her thirties or forties in good health and CMV-seropositive.

V gene TRBV28 combines with J gene TRBJ2-7; 13 nucleotides match TRBD2. This CDR3 spans 16 amino acids. The germline CDR1 and CDR2 sequences are MDHEN and SYDVKM. V lost 4 bases and J lost 6; bases outside the gene matches: 9. CDR3 DNA sequence: TGTGCCAGCAGTTCACCCCCACTAGCGGGAGGGCGCGAGCAGTACTTC. Translation gives CASSSPPLAGGREQYF.

The J gene is TRBJ1-1, the V gene TRBV7-2, with 7 bases fitting TRBD1. The junction had 7 bases not matched to a gene; V was cut back by 5 bases and J by 1 base. CDR1 and CDR2 (germline): SGHTA, FQGNSA. This CDR3 comprises 15 residues. CDR3 bases: TGTGCCAGCAGCCCTTACAGGGGCCAGAACACTGAAGCTTTCTTT. It yields the protein CASSPYRGQNTEAFF.

This clone has just a few counts. The chain carries TRBV11-3 and TRBJ2-5; D unresolved. The V gene's germline CDR1 is SGHNT and CDR2 YENEEA. V lost 3 bases to trimming and J lost 0 bases, with 5 bases between them. The CDR3 runs 13 residues. CDR3 sequence: CASSFRYQETQYF. CDR3 bases: TGTGCCAGCAGCTTCAGGTACCAAGAGACCCAGTACTTC.

The chain recombines TRBV28 with TRBJ2-7; D remains unclear. The length of the CDR3 is 13 residues. V was clipped by 8 bases and J by 0 bases, with 11 bases between them. Germline loops: CDR1 MDHEN, CDR2 SYDVKM. CDR3 amino acids: CASRAASSYEQYF. The CDR3 DNA reads as TGTGCCAGCCGCGCAGCGAGCTCCTACGAGCAGTACTTC.

This clone has a single count. V is TRBV9 and J is TRBJ1-1; D might be TRBD1 (5 bases). The CDR3 contains 12 residues. The germline CDR1 and CDR2 sequences are SGDLS and YYNGEE. The V and J ends lost 5 bases and 5 bases respectively, with 10 bases between them. The CDR3 here is CASSPQGTEAFF. The CDR3 DNA follows: TGTGCCAGCAGTCCTCAGGGTACTGAAGCTTTCTTT.

This rearrangement joins TRBV27 to TRBJ2-2, with D tentatively TRBD2 (6 bases). The germline V gene has CDR1 MNHEY and CDR2 SMNVEV (reference sequence). The CDR3 is 14 residues long. V was clipped by 5 bases and J by 8 bases, with 15 bases between them. CDR3 region: CASSTRLVAGELFF. The CDR3, as DNA: TGTGCCAGCAGTACCCGACTAGTTGCTGGGGAGCTGTTTTTT.

CDR3 amino acids: CAWSVDTKTANTIYF. The CDR3 nucleotides read TGTGCCTGGTCCGTGGACACAAAAACGGCAAACACCATATATTTT. V and J are TRBV30 and TRBJ1-3, with D possibly being TRBD1 (5 bases). From germline, CDR1 is GTSNPN and CDR2 SVGIG (reference sequence). The CDR3 consists of 15 residues. The germline V and J ends were trimmed by 5 bases and 6 bases, with 20 bases remaining between them. The variable domain in full, completed from reference TRBV30 and TRBJ1-3, reads SQTIHQWPATLVQPVGSPLSLECTVEGTSNPNLYWYRQAAGRGLQLLFYSVGIGQISSEVPQNLSASRPQDRQFILSSKKLLLSDSGFYLCAWSVDTKTANTIYFGEGSWLTVV.

In DNA form, the CDR3 reads TGCGCCAGCAGCCAGATATTTGCTCCTGAAAGGAGCAGCACAGATACGCAGTATTTT. It is translated as CASSQIFAPERSSTDTQYF. This chain joins TRBV4-1 and TRBJ2-3; no reliable D call. The germline V and J ends were trimmed by 3 bases and 0 bases, with 22 bases remaining between them. The germline CDR1 and CDR2 sequences are MGHRA and YSYEKL. This CDR3 region has 19 residues.

V usage is TRBV5-6 and J usage is TRBJ1-1; 8 nucleotides match TRBD1. With V trimmed by 3 bases and J by 0 bases, 13 bases remained unmatched. This CDR3 region has 18 residues. Germline CDR1 is SGHDT and CDR2 is YYEEEE. The DNA for the CDR3 is TGTGCCAGCAGCTCGGGACAGGATAGAAATTCGATGAACACTGAAGCTTTCTTT. Its translation: CASSSGQDRNSMNTEAFF.

V usage is TRBV28 and J usage is TRBJ2-7; tentatively, D is TRBD2 (5 bases). Deletions cut 5 bases from V and 3 bases from J, with 14 bases between. CDR1 is MDHEN, CDR2 SYDVKM, per germline. CDR3 size: 14 residues. This chain's CDR3 is CASSREFRDYEQYF. The CDR3 DNA reads as TGTGCCAGCAGTAGGGAGTTTCGTGACTACGAGCAGTACTTC.

CDR3 sequence (DNA): TGTGCCAGCAGCTTAGATAGGGGGCGTGGTACCGGGGAGCTGTTTTTT. Translation gives CASSLDRGRGTGELFF. The rearrangement joins TRBV7-3 to TRBJ2-2; 7 bases fit TRBD1. The CDR3 runs 16 residues. Germline V lookup: CDR1 SGHTA, CDR2 FQGTGA. Trimming at V came to 2 bases and at J to 5 bases, leaving 8 bases not matched to a gene.

The chain links TRBV9 to TRBJ2-6, with D perhaps TRBD1 (6 bases). V was cut by 0 bases and J by 0 bases, with 10 bases left in between. The CDR3 length is 17 residues. Germline loops: CDR1 SGDLS, CDR2 YYNGEE. The CDR3 here is CASSVDRALSGANVLTF. The CDR3 bases are TGTGCCAGCAGCGTAGACAGGGCCCTCTCTGGGGCCAACGTCCTGACTTTC. The full variable domain, completed using reference TRBV9 and TRBJ2-6, is DSGVTQTPKHLITATGQRVTLRCSPRSGDLSVYWYQQSLDQGLQFLIQYYNGEERAKGNILERFSAQQFPDLHSELNLSSLELGDSALYFCASSVDRALSGANVLTFGAGSRLTVL.

V and J are TRBV4-2 and TRBJ1-4; 8 bases line up with TRBD1. The V gene end was trimmed by 4 bases and the J gene end by 0 bases; junction bases not matched to a gene: 13. CDR1 and CDR2 from the germline V gene are LGHNA and YNFKEQ. This CDR3 contains 19 residues. The CDR3 DNA reads as TGTGCCAGCAGCCTACGGACCGGGACAGGAACTACAACTAATGAAAAACTGTTTTTT. Translation gives CASSLRTGTGTTTNEKLFF.

The CDR3, as DNA: TGTGCCTGGAGTGACGGACAGATCAATCAGCCCCAGCATTTT. Translation gives CAWSDGQINQPQHF. This chain joins TRBV30 and TRBJ1-5; D may be TRBD1 (6 bases). Germline V CDR1 and CDR2: GTSNPN, SVGIG (reference sequence). This CDR3 comprises 14 residues. The V end lost 1 base, the J end lost 3 bases, and 10 bases lay between the germline ends.